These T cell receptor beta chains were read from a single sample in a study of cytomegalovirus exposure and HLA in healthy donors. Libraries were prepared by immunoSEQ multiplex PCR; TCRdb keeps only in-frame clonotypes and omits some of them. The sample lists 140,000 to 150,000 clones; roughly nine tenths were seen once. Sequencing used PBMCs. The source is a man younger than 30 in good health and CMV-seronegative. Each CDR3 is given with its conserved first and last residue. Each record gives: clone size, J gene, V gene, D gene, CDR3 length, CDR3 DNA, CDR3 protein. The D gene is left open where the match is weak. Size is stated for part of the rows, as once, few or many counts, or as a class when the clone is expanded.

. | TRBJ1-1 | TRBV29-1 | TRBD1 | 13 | TGCAGCTCACGGGACAGGCGAAACACTGAAGCTTTCTTT | CSSRDRRNTEAFF
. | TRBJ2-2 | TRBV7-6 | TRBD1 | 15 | TGTGCCAGCAGCTTAGCGGCAGGGGGCGGCGGGGAGCTGTTTTTT | CASSLAAGGGGELFF
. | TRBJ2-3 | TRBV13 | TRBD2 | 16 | TGTGCCAGCAGCTTAGGGCTAGCGGGTCCGACAGATACGCAGTATTTT | CASSLGLAGPTDTQYF
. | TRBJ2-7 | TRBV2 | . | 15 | TGTGCCAGCAGTGCGGGGTACTCAACAGACTACGAGCAGTACTTC | CASSAGYSTDYEQYF
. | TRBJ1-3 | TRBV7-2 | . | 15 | TGTGCCAGCAGCCCGAGGGTTTCCTCTGGAAACACCATATATTTT | CASSPRVSSGNTIYF
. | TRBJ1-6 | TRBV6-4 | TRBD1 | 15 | TGTGCCAGCAGGGACAGGGACAGGGACAATTCACCCCTCCACTTT | CASRDRDRDNSPLHF
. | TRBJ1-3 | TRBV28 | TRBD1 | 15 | TGTGCCAGCAGTCGGGGACAGGGGGCTGGAAACACCATATATTTT | CASSRGQGAGNTIYF
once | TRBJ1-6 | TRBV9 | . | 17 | TGTGCCAGCAGCCACTACACTCGAGCGCCGGATAATTCACCCCTCCACTTT | CASSHYTRAPDNSPLHF
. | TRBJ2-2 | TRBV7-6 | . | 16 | TGTGCCAGCAGTCAAAGGCAGGGGCAGGTGACCGGGGAGCTGTTTTTT | CASSQRQGQVTGELFF
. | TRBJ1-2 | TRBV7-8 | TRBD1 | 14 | TGTGCCAGCAGCTTAGGGACAGGGCTTGATGGCTACACCTTC | CASSLGTGLDGYTF
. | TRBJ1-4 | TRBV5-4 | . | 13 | TGTGCCAGCAGCTTGATGACAGGTGAAAAACTGTTTTTT | CASSLMTGEKLFF
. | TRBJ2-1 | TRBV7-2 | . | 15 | TGTGCCAGCAGCCTACTAACAGGGATAAGGGATGAGCAGTTCTTC | CASSLLTGIRDEQFF
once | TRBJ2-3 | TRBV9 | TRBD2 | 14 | TGTGCCAGCAGCGTCCGACTAGCGGAGGATACGCAGTATTTT | CASSVRLAEDTQYF
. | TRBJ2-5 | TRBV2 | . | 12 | TGTGCCAGCAAGGCGGGCGGGGAGACCCAGTACTTC | CASKAGGETQYF
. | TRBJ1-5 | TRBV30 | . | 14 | TGTGCCTGGAGTTCTTCTACAGGGAATCAGCCCCAGCATTTT | CAWSSSTGNQPQHF
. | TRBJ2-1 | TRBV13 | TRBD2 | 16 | TGTGCCAGCAGCTTAGAGCTTCTAGCGGGAGTGGGTGAGCAGTTCTTC | CASSLELLAGVGEQFF
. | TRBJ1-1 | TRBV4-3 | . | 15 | TGCGCCAGCAGCCAAGATCAGGGATTGAACACTGAAGCTTTCTTT | CASSQDQGLNTEAFF
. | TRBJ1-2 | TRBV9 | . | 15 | TGTGCCAGCAGCCCAAGGAGCGGCGGTAACTATGGCTACACCTTC | CASSPRSGGNYGYTF
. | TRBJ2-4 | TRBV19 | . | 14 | TGTGCCAGTAACCCGGGACACCTCAAAAACATTCAGTACTTC | CASNPGHLKNIQYF
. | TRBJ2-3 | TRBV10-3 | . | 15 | TGTGCCACTCTCGACCCTAGGATCAGCACAGATACGCAGTATTTT | CATLDPRISTDTQYF
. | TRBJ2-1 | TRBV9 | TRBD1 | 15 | TGTGCCAGCAGCGTAGGGACAGGGGTTTCAGATGAGCAGTTCTTC | CASSVGTGVSDEQFF
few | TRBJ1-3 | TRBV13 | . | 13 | TGTGCCAGCAGCCACAGGGCTGGAAACACCATATATTTT | CASSHRAGNTIYF
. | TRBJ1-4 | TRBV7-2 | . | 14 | TGTGCCAGCTCATGGGGGGTCAGCGATGAAAAACTGTTTTTT | CASSWGVSDEKLFF
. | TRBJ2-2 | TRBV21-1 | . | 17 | TGTGCCAGCAGCGAAAGGAAAAACAGGGGGTACACCGGGGAGCTGTTTTTT | CASSERKNRGYTGELFF
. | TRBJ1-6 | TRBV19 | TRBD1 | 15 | TGTGCCAGTAGTTTAAGGACAGGGCCTAATTCACCCCTCCACTTT | CASSLRTGPNSPLHF
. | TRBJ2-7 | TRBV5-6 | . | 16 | TGTGCCAGCAGCGTGGGACCTAGGAGGAAGGTTCTCGAGCAGTACTTC | CASSVGPRRKVLEQYF
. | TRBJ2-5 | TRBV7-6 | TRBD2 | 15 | TGTGCCAGCAGCTTAGCGACTAGCGGGACAGAGACCCAGTACTTC | CASSLATSGTETQYF
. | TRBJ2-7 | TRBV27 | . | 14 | TGTGCCAGCAGTTTGGGGACAACTCCCTACGAGCAGTACTTC | CASSLGTTPYEQYF
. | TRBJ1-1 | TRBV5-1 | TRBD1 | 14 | TGCGCCAGCAACCCCGGGACAGGGGCGTTAGGCGCTTTCTTT | CASNPGTGALGAFF
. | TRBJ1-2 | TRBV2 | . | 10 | TGTGCCAGCCGGGGAACAGCTACCCCCTTC | CASRGTATPF
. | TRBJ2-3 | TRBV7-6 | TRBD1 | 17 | TGTGCCAGCAGCCTCCGCTCCGGGGACAGGGCGACAGATACGCAGTATTTT | CASSLRSGDRATDTQYF
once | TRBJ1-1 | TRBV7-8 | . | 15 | TGTGCCAGCAGCTTAGCCGGGGGTGGCTACACTGAAGCTTTCTTT | CASSLAGGGYTEAFF
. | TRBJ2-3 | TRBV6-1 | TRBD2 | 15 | TGTGCCAGCAGTGACCAGCGGGGGTACACAGATACGCAGTATTTT | CASSDQRGYTDTQYF
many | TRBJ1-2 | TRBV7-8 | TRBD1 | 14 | TGTGCCAGCAGTTACAGGGGGTTAGACTATGGCTACACCTTC | CASSYRGLDYGYTF
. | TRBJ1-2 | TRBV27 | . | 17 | TGTGCCAGCAGTTTATGGCCCCCAAGGGGTAGCAGGAATGGCTACACCTTC | CASSLWPPRGSRNGYTF
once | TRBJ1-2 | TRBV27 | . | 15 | TGTGCCAGCAGTTTACAGGGGAAATTGGTCTATGGCTACACCTTC | CASSLQGKLVYGYTF
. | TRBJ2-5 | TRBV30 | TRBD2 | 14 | TGTGCCTGGAGTGGGACTAGCGGCCGGGGGACCCAGTACTTC | CAWSGTSGRGTQYF